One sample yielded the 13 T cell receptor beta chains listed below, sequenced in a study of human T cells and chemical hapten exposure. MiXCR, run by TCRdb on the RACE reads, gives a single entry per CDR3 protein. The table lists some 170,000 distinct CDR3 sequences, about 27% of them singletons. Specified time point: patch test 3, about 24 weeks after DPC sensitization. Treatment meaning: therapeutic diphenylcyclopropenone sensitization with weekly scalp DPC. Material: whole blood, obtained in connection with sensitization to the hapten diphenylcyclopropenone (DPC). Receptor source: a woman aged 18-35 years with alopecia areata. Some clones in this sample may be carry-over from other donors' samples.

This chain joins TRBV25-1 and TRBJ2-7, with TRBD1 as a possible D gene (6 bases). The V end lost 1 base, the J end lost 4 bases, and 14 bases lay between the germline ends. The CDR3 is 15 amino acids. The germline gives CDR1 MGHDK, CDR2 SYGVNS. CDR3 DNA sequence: TGTGCCAGCAGTGAATTGGGGACACTAAGTTACGAGCAGTACTTC. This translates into CASSELGTLSYEQYF.

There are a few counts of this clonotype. The DNA of the CDR3 is TGCAGTCTTGAGAGAAGCTCCTACGAGCAGTACTTC. Residues: CSLERSSYEQYF. This chain uses TRBV20-1 with TRBJ2-7, with D uncertain. The V and J ends lost 8 bases and 0 bases respectively, with 11 bases between them. Germline CDR1 is DFQATT and CDR2 is SNEGSKA (reference sequence). The CDR3 consists of 12 residues.

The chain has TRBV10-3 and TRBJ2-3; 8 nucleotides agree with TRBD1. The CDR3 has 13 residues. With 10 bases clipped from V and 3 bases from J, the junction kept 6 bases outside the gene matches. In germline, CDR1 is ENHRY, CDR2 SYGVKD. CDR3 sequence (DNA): TGTGCCAGTTCGACAGGGGCTACAGATACGCAGTATTTT. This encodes CASSTGATDTQYF.

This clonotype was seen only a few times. The CDR3 protein is CSARDRGSADTQYF. The CDR3, as DNA: TGCAGTGCTAGAGATCGAGGGAGCGCAGATACGCAGTATTTT. The chain is built from TRBV20-1 and TRBJ2-3; D might be TRBD2 (5 bases). Germline V CDR1 and CDR2: DFQATT, SNEGSKA (reference sequence). V was clipped by 0 bases and J by 4 bases, with 11 bases between them. The CDR3 is made up of 14 amino acids.

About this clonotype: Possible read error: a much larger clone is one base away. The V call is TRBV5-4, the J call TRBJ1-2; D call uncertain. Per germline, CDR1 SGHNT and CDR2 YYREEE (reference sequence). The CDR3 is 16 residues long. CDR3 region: CVSSPDGGGSSYGYTF. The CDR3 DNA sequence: TGTGTCAGCAGCCCGGACGGAGGTGGATCGTCCTATGGCTACACCTTC.

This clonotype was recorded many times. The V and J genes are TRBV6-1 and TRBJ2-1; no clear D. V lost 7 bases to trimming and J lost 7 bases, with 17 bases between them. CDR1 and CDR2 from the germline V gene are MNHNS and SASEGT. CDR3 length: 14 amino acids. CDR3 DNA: TGTGCCAGCATTCTTAGGCTCGATTGGAATGAGCAGTTCTTC. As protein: CASILRLDWNEQFF.

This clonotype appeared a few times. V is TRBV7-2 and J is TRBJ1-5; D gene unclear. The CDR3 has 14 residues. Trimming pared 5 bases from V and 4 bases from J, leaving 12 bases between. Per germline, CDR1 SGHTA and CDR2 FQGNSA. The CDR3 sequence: CASSPSGGNQPQHF. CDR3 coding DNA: TGTGCCAGCAGCCCTAGCGGTGGGAATCAGCCCCAGCATTTT. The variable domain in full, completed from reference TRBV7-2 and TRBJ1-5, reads GAGVSQSPSNKVTEKGKDVELRCDPISGHTALYWYRQSLGQGLEFLIYFQGNSAPDKSGLPSDRFSAERTGGSVSTLTIQRTQQEDSAVYLCASSPSGGNQPQHFGDGTRLSIL.

The CDR3: CSAKYMNTEAFF. The CDR3 DNA sequence: TGCAGTGCTAAATATATGAACACTGAAGCTTTCTTT. This chain joins TRBV20-1 and TRBJ1-1; D is unclear. CDR3 size: 12 residues. The V end lost 4 bases, the J end lost 0 bases, and 6 bases lay between the germline ends. Germline CDR1 and CDR2: DFQATT and SNEGSKA (reference sequence).

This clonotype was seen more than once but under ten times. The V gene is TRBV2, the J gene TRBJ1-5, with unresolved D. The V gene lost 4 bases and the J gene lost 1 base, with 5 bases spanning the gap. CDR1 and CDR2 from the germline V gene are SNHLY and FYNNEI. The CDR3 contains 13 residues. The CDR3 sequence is CASSVSSNQPQHF. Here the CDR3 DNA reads TGTGCCAGCAGTGTTTCAAGCAATCAGCCCCAGCATTTT.

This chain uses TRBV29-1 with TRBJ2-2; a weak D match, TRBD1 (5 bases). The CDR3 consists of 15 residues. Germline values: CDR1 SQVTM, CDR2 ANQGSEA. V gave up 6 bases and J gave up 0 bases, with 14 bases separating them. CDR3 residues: CSVPKTATNTGELFF. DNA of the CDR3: TGCAGCGTACCAAAGACAGCCACGAACACCGGGGAGCTGTTTTTT.

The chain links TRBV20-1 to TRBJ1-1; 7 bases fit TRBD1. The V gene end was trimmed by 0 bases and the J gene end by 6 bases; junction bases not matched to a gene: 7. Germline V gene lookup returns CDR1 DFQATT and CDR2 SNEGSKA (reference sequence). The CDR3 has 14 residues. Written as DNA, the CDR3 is TGCAGTGCTAGAGAGTCACAGGGGACGTCTGAAGCTTTCTTT. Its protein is CSARESQGTSEAFF.

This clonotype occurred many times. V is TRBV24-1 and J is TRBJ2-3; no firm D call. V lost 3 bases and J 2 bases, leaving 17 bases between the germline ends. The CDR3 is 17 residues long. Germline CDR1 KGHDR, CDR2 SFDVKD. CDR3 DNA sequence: TGTGCCACCAGTGATCCATCCCGGGCCCAGAACACAGATACGCAGTATTTT. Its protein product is CATSDPSRAQNTDTQYF.

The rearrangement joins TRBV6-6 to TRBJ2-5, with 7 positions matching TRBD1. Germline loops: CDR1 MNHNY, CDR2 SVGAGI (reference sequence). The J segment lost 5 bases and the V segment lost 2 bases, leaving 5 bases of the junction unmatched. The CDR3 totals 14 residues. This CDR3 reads CASSYTQGRETQYF. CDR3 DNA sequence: TGTGCCAGCAGTTACACACAGGGGCGGGAGACCCAGTACTTC.